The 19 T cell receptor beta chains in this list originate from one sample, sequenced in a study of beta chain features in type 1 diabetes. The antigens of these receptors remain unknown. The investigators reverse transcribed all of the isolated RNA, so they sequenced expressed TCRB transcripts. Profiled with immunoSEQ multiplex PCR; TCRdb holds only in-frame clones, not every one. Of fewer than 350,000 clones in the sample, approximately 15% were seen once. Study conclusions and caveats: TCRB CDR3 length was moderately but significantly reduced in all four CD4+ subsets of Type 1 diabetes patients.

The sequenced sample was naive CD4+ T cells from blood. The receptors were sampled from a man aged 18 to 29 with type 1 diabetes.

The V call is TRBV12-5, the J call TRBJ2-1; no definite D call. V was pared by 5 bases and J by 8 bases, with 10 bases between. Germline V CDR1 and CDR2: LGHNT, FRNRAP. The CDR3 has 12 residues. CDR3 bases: TGTGCTAGTGGTACAGCTCCCGATGAGCAGTTCTTC. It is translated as CASGTAPDEQFF.

CDR3 nucleotide sequence: TGTGCCATCAGTTGGGAGTATACAGATACGCAGTATTTT. Protein: CAISWEYTDTQYF. This rearrangement joins TRBV10-3 to TRBJ2-3, with TRBD2 as a possible D gene (5 bases). V was trimmed by 5 bases and J by 3 bases, leaving 9 bases between them. Germline V gene sequence: CDR1 ENHRY, CDR2 SYGVKD. The CDR3 extends over 13 amino acids.

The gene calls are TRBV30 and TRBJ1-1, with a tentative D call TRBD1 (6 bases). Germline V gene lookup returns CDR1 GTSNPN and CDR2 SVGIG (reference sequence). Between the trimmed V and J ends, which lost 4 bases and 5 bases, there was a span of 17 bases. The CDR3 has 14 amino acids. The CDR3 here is CAWTKGGAGTEAFF. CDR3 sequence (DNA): TGTGCCTGGACTAAAGGGGGGGCTGGAACTGAAGCTTTCTTT.

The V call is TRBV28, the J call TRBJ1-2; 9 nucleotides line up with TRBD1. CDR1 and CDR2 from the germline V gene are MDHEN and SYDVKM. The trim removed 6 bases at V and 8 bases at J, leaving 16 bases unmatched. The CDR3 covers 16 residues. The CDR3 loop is CASSHAGAGTGNGYTF. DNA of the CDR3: TGTGCCAGCAGCCATGCCGGCGCCGGGACAGGGAACGGCTACACCTTC.

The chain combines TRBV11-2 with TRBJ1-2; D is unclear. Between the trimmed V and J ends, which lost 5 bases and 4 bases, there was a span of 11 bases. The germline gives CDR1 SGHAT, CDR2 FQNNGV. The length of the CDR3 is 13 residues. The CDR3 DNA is TGTGCCAGCAGCCCAATACAGAGCTATGGCTACACCTTC. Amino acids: CASSPIQSYGYTF.

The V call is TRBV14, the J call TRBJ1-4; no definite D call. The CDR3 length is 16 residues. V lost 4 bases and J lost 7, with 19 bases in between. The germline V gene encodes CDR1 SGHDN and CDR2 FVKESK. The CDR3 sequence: CASSRPSRFNVEKLFF. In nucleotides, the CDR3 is TGTGCCAGCAGCCGCCCGTCGAGGTTTAACGTTGAAAAACTGTTTTTT. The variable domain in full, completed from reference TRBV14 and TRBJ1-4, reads EAGVTQFPSHSVIEKGQTVTLRCDPISGHDNLYWYRRVMGKEIKFLLHFVKESKQDESGMPNNRFLAERTGGTYSTLKVQPAELEDSGVYFCASSRPSRFNVEKLFFGSGTQLSVL.

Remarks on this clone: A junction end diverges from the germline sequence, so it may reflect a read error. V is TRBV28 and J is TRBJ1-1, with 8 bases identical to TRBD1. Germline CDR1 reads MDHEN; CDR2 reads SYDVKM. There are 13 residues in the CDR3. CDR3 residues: CASSRAGGLPPEF. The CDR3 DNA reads TGTGCCAGCAGTCGCGCAGGGGGCCTACCCCCTGAGTTT.

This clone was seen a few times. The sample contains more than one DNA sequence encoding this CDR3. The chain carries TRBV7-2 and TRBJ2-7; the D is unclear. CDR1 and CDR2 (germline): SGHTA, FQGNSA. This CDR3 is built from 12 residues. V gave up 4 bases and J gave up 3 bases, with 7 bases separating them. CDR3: CASSSLGYEQYF. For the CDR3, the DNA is TGTGCCAGCAGCTCGCTAGGCTACGAGCAGTACTTC. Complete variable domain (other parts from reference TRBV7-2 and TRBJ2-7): GAGVSQSPSNKVTEKGKDVELRCDPISGHTALYWYRQSLGQGLEFLIYFQGNSAPDKSGLPSDRFSAERTGGSVSTLTIQRTQQEDSAVYLCASSSLGYEQYFGPGTRLTVT.

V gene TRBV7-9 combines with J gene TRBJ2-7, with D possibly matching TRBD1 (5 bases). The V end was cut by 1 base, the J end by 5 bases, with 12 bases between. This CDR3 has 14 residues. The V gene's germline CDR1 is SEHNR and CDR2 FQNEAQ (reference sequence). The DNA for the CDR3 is TGTGCCAGCAGCTTAGATCCAGGGCACGACGAGCAGTACTTC. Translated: CASSLDPGHDEQYF. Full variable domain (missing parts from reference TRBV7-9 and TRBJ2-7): DTGVSQNPRHKITKRGQNVTFRCDPISEHNRLYWYRQTLGQGPEFLTYFQNEAQLEKSRLLSDRFSAERPKGSFSTLEIQRTEQGDSAMYLCASSLDPGHDEQYFGPGTRLTVT.

CDR3 amino acids: CASSLWAGASGELFF. The CDR3 nucleotides are TGTGCCAGCAGTTTATGGGCAGGGGCTTCCGGGGAGCTGTTTTTT. V and J are TRBV28 and TRBJ2-2, with TRBD1 as a possible D gene (6 bases). The CDR3 loop spans 15 amino acids. Trimming removed 0 bases at V and 6 bases at J, with 11 bases between. The germline V gene encodes CDR1 MDHEN and CDR2 SYDVKM.

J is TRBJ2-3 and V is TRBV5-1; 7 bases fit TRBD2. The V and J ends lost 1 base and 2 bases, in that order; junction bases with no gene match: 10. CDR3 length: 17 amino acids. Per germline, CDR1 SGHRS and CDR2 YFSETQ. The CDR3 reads CASSLFEGLDFTDTQYF. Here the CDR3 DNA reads TGCGCCAGCAGCTTGTTCGAAGGACTAGACTTCACAGATACGCAGTATTTT.

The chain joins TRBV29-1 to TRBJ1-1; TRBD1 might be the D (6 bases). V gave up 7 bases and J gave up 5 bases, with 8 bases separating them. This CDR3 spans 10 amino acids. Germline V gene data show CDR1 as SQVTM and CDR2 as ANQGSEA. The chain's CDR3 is CSAGQTEAFF. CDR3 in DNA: TGCAGCGCCGGACAGACTGAAGCTTTCTTT.

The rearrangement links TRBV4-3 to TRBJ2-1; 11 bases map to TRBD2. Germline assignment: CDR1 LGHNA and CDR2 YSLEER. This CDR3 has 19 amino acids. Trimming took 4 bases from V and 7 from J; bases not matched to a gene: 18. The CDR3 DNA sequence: TGCGCCAGCAGCCGTGGGACTAGCGGTCTGCGCCTTGACAAAAATGAGCAGTTCTTC. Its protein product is CASSRGTSGLRLDKNEQFF.

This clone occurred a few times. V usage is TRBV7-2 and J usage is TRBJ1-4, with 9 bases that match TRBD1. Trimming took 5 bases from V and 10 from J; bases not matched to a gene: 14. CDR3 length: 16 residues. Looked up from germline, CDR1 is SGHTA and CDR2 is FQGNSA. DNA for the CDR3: TGTGCCAGCAGCCCAGCCGGGACAGGGTATTATGGAAAACTGTTTTTT. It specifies CASSPAGTGYYGKLFF.

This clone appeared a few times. CDR3 in amino acids: CVGGRANTEAFF. The CDR3 DNA sequence: TGTGTCGGAGGTAGGGCGAACACTGAAGCTTTCTTT. This rearrangement joins TRBV30 to TRBJ1-1; D ambiguous. In germline, CDR1 is GTSNPN, CDR2 SVGIG (reference sequence). The CDR3 covers 12 residues. Full variable domain (rest looked up from reference TRBV30 and TRBJ1-1): SQTIHQWPATLVQPVGSPLSLECTVEGTSNPNLYWYRQAAGRGLQLLFYSVGIGQISSEVPQNLSASRPQDRQFILSSKKLLLSDSGFYLCVGGRANTEAFFGQGTRLTVV.

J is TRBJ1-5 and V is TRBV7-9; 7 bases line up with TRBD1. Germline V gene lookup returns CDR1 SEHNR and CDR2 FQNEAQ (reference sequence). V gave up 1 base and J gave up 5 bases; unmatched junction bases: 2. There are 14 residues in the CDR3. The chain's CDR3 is CASSLGTGDQPQHF. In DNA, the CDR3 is TGTGCCAGCAGCTTAGGAACAGGGGATCAGCCCCAGCATTTT.

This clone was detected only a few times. DNA for the CDR3: TGTGCCAGTAAAGAGGGACACTCTAATGAAAAACTGTTTTTT. It translates to CASKEGHSNEKLFF. The V and J genes are TRBV19 and TRBJ1-4; TRBD1 is a possible D gene (6 bases). The length of the CDR3 is 14 residues. Germline CDR1 and CDR2: LNHDA and SQIVND (reference sequence). The V end was cut by 7 bases, the J end by 3 bases, with 12 bases between.

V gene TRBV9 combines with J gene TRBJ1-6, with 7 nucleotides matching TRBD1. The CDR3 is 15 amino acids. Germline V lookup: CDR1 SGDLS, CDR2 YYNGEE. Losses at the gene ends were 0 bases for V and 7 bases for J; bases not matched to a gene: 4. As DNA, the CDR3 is TGTGCCAGCAGCGTAGAGGGGGCTTGGAATTCACCCCTCCACTTT. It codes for CASSVEGAWNSPLHF.

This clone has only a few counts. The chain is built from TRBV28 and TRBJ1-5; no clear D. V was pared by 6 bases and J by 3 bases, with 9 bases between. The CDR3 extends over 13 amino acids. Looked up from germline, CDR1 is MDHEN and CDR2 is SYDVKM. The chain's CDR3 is CASSRGDNQPQHF. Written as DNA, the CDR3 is TGTGCCAGCAGCCGCGGGGACAATCAGCCCCAGCATTTT.